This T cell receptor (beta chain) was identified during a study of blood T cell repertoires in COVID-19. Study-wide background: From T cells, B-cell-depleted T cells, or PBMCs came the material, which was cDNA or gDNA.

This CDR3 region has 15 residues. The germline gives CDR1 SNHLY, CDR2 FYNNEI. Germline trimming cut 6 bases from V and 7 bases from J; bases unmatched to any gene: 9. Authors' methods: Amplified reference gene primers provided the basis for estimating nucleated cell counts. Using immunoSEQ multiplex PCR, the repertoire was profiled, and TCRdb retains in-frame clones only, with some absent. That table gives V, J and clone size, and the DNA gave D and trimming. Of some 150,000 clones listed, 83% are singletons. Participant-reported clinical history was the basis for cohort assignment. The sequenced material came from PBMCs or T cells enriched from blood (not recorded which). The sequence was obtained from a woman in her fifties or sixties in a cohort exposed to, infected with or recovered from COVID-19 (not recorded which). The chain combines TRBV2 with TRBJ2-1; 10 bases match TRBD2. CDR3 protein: CASSGSGGASNEQFF. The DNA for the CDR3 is TGTGCCAGCAGCGGGAGCGGGGGGGCTTCTAATGAGCAGTTCTTC.